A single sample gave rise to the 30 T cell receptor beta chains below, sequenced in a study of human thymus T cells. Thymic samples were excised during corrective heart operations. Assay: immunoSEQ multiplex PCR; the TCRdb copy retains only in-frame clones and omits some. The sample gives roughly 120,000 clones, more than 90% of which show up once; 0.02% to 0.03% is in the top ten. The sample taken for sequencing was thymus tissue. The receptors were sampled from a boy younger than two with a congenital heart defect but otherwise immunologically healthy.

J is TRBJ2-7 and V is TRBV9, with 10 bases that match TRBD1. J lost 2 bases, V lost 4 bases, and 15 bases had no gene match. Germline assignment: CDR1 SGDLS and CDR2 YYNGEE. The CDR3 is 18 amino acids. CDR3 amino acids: CASSPRVRGQGPPYEQYF. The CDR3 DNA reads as TGTGCCAGCAGCCCCCGAGTCAGGGGACAGGGGCCGCCCTACGAGCAGTACTTC.

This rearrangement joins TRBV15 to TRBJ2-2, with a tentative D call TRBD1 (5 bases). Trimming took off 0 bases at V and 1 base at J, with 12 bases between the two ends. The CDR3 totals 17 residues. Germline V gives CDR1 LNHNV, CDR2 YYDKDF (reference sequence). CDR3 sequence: CATSRDPGAGNTGELFF. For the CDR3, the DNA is TGTGCCACCAGCAGAGATCCTGGGGCTGGGAACACCGGGGAGCTGTTTTTT.

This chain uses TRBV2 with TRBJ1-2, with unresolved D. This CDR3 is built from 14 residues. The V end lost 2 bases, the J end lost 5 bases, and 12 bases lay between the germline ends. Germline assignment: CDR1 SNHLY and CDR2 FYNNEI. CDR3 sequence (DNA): TGTGCCAGCAGTGAAAGAACGGCAGTTTATGGCTACACCTTC. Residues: CASSERTAVYGYTF.

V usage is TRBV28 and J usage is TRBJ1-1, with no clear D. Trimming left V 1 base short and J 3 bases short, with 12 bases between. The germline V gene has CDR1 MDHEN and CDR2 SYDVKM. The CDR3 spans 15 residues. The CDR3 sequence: CASSLFRGSDTEAFF. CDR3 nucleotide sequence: TGTGCCAGCAGTTTATTTCGGGGATCGGACACTGAAGCTTTCTTT.

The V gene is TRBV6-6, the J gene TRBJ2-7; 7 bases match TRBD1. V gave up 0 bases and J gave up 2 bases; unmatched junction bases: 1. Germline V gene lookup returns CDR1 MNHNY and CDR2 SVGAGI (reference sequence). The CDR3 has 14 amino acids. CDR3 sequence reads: CASSYSGTAYEQYF. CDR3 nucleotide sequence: TGTGCCAGCAGTTACTCGGGGACAGCCTACGAGCAGTACTTC.

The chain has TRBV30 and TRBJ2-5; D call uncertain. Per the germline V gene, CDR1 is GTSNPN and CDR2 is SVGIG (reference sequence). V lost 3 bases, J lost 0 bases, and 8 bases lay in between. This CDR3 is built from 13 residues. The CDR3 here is CAWSRLYQETQYF. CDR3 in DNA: TGTGCCTGGAGCCGCCTGTACCAAGAGACCCAGTACTTC.

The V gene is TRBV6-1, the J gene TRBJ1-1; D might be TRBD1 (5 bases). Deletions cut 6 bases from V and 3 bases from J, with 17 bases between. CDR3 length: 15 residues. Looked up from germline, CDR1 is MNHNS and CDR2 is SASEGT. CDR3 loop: CASSLVGGGYTEAFF. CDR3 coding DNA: TGTGCCAGCAGCCTAGTTGGGGGGGGGTACACTGAAGCTTTCTTT.

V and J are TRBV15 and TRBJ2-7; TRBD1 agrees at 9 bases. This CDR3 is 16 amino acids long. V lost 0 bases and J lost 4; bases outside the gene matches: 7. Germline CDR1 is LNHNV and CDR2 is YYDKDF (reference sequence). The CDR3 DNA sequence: TGTGCCACCAGCAGAGAGGAGGGACAGGGAGGGTACGAGCAGTACTTC. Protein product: CATSREEGQGGYEQYF.

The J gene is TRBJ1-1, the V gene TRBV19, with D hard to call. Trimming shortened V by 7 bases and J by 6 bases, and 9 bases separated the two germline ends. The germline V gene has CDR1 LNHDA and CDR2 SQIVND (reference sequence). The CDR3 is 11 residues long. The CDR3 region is CASTRSAEAFF. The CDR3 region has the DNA TGTGCCAGTACCCGGAGCGCTGAAGCTTTCTTT.

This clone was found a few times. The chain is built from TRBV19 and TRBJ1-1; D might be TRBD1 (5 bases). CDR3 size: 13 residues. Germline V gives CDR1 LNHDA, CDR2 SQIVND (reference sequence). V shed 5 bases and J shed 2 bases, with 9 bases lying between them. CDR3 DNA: TGTGCCAGTAGTGACAGACCAAACACTGAAGCTTTCTTT. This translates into CASSDRPNTEAFF.

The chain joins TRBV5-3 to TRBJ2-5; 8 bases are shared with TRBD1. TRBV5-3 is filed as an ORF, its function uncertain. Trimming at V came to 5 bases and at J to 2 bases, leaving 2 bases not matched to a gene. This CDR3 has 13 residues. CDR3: CARSRTGQETQYF. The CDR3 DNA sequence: TGTGCCAGAAGTCGGACAGGGCAAGAGACCCAGTACTTC.

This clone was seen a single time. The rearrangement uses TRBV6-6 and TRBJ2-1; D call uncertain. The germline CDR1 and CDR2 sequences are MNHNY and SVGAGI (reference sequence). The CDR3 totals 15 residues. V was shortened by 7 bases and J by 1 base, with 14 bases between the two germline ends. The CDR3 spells CASTYGPQSYNEQFF. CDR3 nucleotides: TGTGCCAGCACCTACGGACCGCAATCCTACAATGAGCAGTTCTTC.

In nucleotides, the CDR3 is TGTGCCAGCACCCTCAGGGGATCCTATAATTCACCCCTCCACTTT. Its translation: CASTLRGSYNSPLHF. V is TRBV27 and J is TRBJ1-6; maybe TRBD1 (6 bases). The CDR3 runs to 15 residues. V lost 7 bases and J 1 base, leaving 11 bases between the germline ends. CDR1 is MNHEY and CDR2 is SMNVEV in the germline V gene (reference sequence).

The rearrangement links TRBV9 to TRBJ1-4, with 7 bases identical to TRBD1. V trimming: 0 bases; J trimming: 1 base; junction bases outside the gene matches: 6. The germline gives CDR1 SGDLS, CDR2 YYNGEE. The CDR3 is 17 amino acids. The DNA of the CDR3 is TGTGCCAGCAGCGTAGAAGACAGGGCGAAAACTAATGAAAAACTGTTTTTT. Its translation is CASSVEDRAKTNEKLFF.

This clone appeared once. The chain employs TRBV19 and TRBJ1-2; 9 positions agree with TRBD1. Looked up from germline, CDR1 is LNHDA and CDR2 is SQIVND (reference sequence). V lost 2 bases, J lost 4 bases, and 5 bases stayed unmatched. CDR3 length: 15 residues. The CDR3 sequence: CASSIHGQGIYGYTF. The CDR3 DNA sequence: TGTGCCAGTAGTATACACGGACAGGGGATCTATGGCTACACCTTC.

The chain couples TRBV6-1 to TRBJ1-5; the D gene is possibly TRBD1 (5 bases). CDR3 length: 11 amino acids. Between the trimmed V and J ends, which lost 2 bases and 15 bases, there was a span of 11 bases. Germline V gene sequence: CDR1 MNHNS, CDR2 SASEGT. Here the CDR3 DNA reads TGTGCCAGCAGTGAAAGGGGCCCTGGGCATTTT. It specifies CASSERGPGHF.

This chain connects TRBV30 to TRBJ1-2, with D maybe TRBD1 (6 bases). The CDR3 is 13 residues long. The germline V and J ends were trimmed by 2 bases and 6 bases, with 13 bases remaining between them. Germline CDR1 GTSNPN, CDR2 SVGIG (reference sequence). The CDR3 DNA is TGTGCCTGGAGTCCTAGACAGGTGAATGGCTACACCTTC. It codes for CAWSPRQVNGYTF.

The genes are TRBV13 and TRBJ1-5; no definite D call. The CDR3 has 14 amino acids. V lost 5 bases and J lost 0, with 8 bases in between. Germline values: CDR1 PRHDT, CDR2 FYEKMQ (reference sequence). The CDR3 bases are TGTGCCAGCAGCGTACAGTATAGCAATCAGCCCCAGCATTTT. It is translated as CASSVQYSNQPQHF.

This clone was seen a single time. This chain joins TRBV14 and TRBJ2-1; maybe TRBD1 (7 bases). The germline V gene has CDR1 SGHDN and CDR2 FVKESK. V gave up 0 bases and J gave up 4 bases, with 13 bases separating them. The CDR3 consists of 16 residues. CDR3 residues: CASSQEIQGGYNEQFF. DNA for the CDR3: TGTGCCAGCAGCCAAGAGATCCAGGGGGGATACAATGAGCAGTTCTTC.

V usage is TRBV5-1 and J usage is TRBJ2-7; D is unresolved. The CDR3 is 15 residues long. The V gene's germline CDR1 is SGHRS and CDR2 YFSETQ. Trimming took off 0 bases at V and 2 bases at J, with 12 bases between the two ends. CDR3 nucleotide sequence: TGCGCCAGCAGCTTGGTTTCCGCGGAGCCCTACGAGCAGTACTTC. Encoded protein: CASSLVSAEPYEQYF.

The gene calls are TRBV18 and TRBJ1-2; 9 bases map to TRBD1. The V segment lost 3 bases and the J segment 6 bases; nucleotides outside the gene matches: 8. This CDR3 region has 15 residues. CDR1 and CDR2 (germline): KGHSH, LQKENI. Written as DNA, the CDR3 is TGTGCCAGCTCACCCACTTTTGACAGGGGGAATGGCTACACCTTC. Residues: CASSPTFDRGNGYTF.

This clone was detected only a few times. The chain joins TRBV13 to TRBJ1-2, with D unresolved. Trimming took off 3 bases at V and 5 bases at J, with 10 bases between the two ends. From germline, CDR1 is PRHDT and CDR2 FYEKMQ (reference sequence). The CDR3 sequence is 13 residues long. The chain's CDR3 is CASSFRREYGYTF. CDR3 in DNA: TGTGCCAGCAGCTTCCGACGGGAGTATGGCTACACCTTC.

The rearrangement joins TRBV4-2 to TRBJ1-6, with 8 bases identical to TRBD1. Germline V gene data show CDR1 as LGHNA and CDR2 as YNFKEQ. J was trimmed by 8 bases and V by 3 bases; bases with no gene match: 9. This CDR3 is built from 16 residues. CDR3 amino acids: CASSHGTGGKDSPLHF. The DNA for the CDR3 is TGTGCCAGCAGCCATGGCACAGGGGGGAAGGATTCACCCCTCCACTTT.

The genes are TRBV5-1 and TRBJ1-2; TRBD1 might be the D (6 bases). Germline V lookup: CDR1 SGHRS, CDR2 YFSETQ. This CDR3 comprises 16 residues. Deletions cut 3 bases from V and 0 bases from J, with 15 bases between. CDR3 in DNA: TGCGCCAGCAGCTGGGGGGGGCCCTTAGCTAACTATGGCTACACCTTC. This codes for CASSWGGPLANYGYTF.

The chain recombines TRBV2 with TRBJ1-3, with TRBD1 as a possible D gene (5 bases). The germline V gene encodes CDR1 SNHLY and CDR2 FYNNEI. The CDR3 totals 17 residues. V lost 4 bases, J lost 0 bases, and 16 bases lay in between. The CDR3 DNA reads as TGTGCCAGCAGTGGGACCGGGACGGAAAGCTCTGGAAACACCATATATTTT. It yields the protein CASSGTGTESSGNTIYF.

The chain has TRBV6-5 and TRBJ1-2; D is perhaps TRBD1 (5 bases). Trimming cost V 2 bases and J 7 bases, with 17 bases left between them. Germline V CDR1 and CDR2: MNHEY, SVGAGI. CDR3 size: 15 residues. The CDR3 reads CASSYGGGFYCGYTF. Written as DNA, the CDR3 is TGTGCCAGCAGTTACGGCGGGGGGTTTTACTGTGGCTACACCTTC.

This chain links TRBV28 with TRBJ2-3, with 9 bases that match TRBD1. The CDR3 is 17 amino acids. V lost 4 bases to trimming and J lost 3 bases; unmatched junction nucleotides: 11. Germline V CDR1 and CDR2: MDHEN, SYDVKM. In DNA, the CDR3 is TGTGCCAGCAGTTCCATCCCTTGGGACAGGGAAACAGATACGCAGTATTTT. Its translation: CASSSIPWDRETDTQYF.

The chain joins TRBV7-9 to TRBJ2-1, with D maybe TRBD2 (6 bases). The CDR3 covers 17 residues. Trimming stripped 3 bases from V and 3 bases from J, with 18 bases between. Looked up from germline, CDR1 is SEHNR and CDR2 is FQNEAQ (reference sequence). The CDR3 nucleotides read TGTGCCAGCAGCTTTTTTTACCGGGGGAGCGTCTACAATGAGCAGTTCTTC. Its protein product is CASSFFYRGSVYNEQFF.

The CDR3: CASSLARYEQYF. CDR3 sequence (DNA): TGTGCCAGCAGCTTAGCGCGGTACGAGCAGTACTTC. This chain connects TRBV11-2 to TRBJ2-7; D not certain. Germline V lookup: CDR1 SGHAT, CDR2 FQNNGV. This CDR3 comprises 12 residues. Trimming removed 1 base from V and 4 bases from J, with 5 bases in between.

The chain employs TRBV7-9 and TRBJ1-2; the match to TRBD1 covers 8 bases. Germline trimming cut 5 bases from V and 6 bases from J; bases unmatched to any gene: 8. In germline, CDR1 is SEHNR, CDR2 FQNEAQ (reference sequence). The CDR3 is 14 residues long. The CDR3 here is CASSTRQGSDGYTF. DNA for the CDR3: TGTGCCAGCAGCACTCGACAGGGGTCAGATGGCTACACCTTC.